The next 2 T cell receptor beta chains were all read from a single sample in a study of T cell responses to AZD1222 COVID-19 vaccine. Assay used: immunoSEQ multiplex PCR; TCRdb lists only in-frame clones, some missing. The table has roughly 120,000 clones, 87% seen once. Sequencing was performed on peripheral blood, taken on day 0 of AZD1222 vaccination. The receptors stem from an adult in good health.

This chain connects TRBV28 to TRBJ2-6, with 7 bases aligning to TRBD1. The CDR3 extends over 17 amino acids. V lost 9 bases to trimming and J lost 0 bases; unmatched junction nucleotides: 11. The germline V gene has CDR1 MDHEN and CDR2 SYDVKM. The CDR3 region is CASTLGQFNSGANVLTF. CDR3 bases: TGTGCCAGTACCTTGGGACAGTTCAACTCTGGGGCCAACGTCCTGACTTTC.

This clone was counted a single time. The chain joins TRBV2 to TRBJ1-2, with D perhaps TRBD1 (6 bases). Germline V CDR1 and CDR2: SNHLY, FYNNEI. Trimming removed 8 bases from V and 8 bases from J, with 18 bases in between. The CDR3 runs to 13 residues. CDR3 nucleotides: TGTGCCAGCTCAGGTCCAGGGGCGGGAGGCTACACCTTC. Translated, it gives CASSGPGAGGYTF.